The 23 T cell receptor beta chains below come from one sample, sequenced in a study of identifying expanded T cells in peripheral blood. Libraries were prepared by immunoSEQ multiplex PCR; TCRdb keeps only in-frame clonotypes and omits some of them. The sample carries 75,000 to 95,000 clones, 70% to 90% recorded once. The sample taken for sequencing was blood. The receptor source for this set is a person aged 18 to 70 in good health.

This clone was counted once. The rearrangement uses TRBV7-2 and TRBJ2-5; D call uncertain. Trimming stripped 3 bases from V and 9 bases from J, with 11 bases between. The germline gives CDR1 SGHTA, CDR2 FQGNSA. The CDR3 length is 12 residues. CDR3: CASSLSHLPQYF. CDR3 nucleotide sequence: TGTGCCAGCAGCTTGTCCCACCTACCCCAGTACTTC. The full variable domain, rest sourced from reference TRBV7-2 and TRBJ2-5, is GAGVSQSPSNKVTEKGKDVELRCDPISGHTALYWYRQSLGQGLEFLIYFQGNSAPDKSGLPSDRFSAERTGGSVSTLTIQRTQQEDSAVYLCASSLSHLPQYFGPGTRLLVL.

This chain uses TRBV9 with TRBJ2-1; the match to TRBD1 covers 9 bases. This CDR3 has 15 amino acids. Germline values: CDR1 SGDLS, CDR2 YYNGEE. J was trimmed by 2 bases and V by 2 bases; bases with no gene match: 2. The DNA for the CDR3 is TGTGCCAGCAGCGTTACAGGGGGCGCCTACAATGAGCAGTTCTTC. This codes for CASSVTGGAYNEQFF.

The V and J genes are TRBV14 and TRBJ2-5; tentatively, D is TRBD1 or TRBD2 (6 bases each). V was pared by 4 bases and J by 2 bases, with 17 bases between. Per the germline V gene, CDR1 is SGHDN and CDR2 is FVKESK. The CDR3 length is 16 residues. This CDR3 is CASSLVRGGLQETQYF. DNA of the CDR3: TGTGCCAGCAGCCTAGTCCGAGGGGGGTTACAAGAGACCCAGTACTTC.

This rearrangement joins TRBV4-3 to TRBJ2-7; 7 bases are a match to TRBD1. CDR3 length: 15 residues. Germline trimming cut 4 bases from V and 1 base from J; bases unmatched to any gene: 7. The germline CDR1 and CDR2 sequences are LGHNA and YSLEER. This chain's CDR3 is CASSPTGQLSYEQYF. CDR3 coding DNA: TGCGCCAGCAGCCCGACGGGACAGCTATCCTACGAGCAGTACTTC.

This clone has a single count. The chain employs TRBV19 and TRBJ2-4, with 8 bases that match TRBD2. Germline CDR1 is LNHDA and CDR2 is SQIVND (reference sequence). The CDR3 is 17 residues long. The V segment lost 1 base and the J segment 0 bases; nucleotides outside the gene matches: 5. CDR3 residues: CASSIALAVIAKNIQYF. The CDR3 DNA reads TGTGCCAGTAGTATAGCACTAGCGGTAATAGCCAAAAACATTCAGTACTTC.

V is TRBV29-1 and J is TRBJ1-4, with D unresolved. The ends were cut back, 7 bases at V and 8 bases at J, with 14 bases in the middle. The CDR3 consists of 12 residues. Looked up from germline, CDR1 is SQVTM and CDR2 is ANQGSEA. CDR3 sequence reads: CSAVTPQEKLFF. The CDR3 bases are TGCAGCGCGGTGACCCCGCAGGAAAAACTGTTTTTT.

The CDR3 bases are TGTGCCAGCAGTTACCAGGGACAGGTGAACACTGAAGCTTTCTTT. It yields the protein CASSYQGQVNTEAFF. The chain carries TRBV6-5 and TRBJ1-1; 8 bases match TRBD1. Germline V CDR1 and CDR2: MNHEY, SVGAGI. The V segment lost 2 bases and the J segment 0 bases; nucleotides outside the gene matches: 2. CDR3 length: 15 residues.

V and J are TRBV10-2 and TRBJ1-6, with 9 bases identical to TRBD1. The germline V gene encodes CDR1 WSHSY and CDR2 SAAADI. This CDR3 contains 19 residues. J lost 3 bases, V lost 10 bases, and 19 bases had no gene match. The CDR3 coding sequence is TGCGCCACCACCCGGGGGACAGGGACGGTGTTAAGCTATAATTCACCCCTCCACTTT. This encodes CATTRGTGTVLSYNSPLHF.

The CDR3 spells CASSFGSGANVLTF. CDR3 bases: TGCGCCAGCAGCTTCGGCTCTGGGGCCAACGTCCTGACTTTC. The chain is built from TRBV5-1 and TRBJ2-6; no clear D. V was pared by 2 bases and J by 0 bases, with 3 bases between. The CDR3 loop spans 14 amino acids. Germline CDR1 reads SGHRS; CDR2 reads YFSETQ. Complete variable domain (other parts from reference TRBV5-1 and TRBJ2-6): KAGVTQTPRYLIKTRGQQVTLSCSPISGHRSVSWYQQTPGQGLQFLFEYFSETQRNKGNFPGRFSGRQFSNSRSEMNVSTLELGDSALYLCASSFGSGANVLTFGAGSRLTVL.

V and J are TRBV19 and TRBJ1-6; D gene unclear. The V and J ends lost 7 bases and 9 bases respectively, with 10 bases between them. Germline V CDR1 and CDR2: LNHDA, SQIVND (reference sequence). The CDR3 is 12 amino acids. The CDR3 here is CASKSNSSPLHF. CDR3 DNA sequence: TGTGCCAGTAAGAGCAATAGTTCACCCCTCCACTTT.

V and J are TRBV7-2 and TRBJ1-5; weak D call: TRBD1 (5 bases). The germline V gene has CDR1 SGHTA and CDR2 FQGNSA. V was cut by 4 bases and J by 0 bases, with 10 bases left in between. The length of the CDR3 is 15 residues. CDR3 residues: CASSSTGDSNQPQHF. CDR3 in DNA: TGTGCCAGCAGCTCGACGGGGGATAGCAATCAGCCCCAGCATTTT.

The chain uses TRBV7-2 and TRBJ1-1, with a possible D match to TRBD1 (6 bases). Germline V gene sequence: CDR1 SGHTA, CDR2 FQGNSA. V lost 6 bases and J lost 5, with 13 bases in between. The CDR3 contains 13 residues. CDR3 DNA: TGTGCCAGCAGAGAGGGGGTAGGAACTGAAGCTTTCTTT. This translates into CASREGVGTEAFF.

The CDR3 DNA reads TGTGCCAGCAGTCCCACGGGTGCAATAGCGTATAGCAATCAGCCCCAGCATTTT. Translating gives CASSPTGAIAYSNQPQHF. The V gene is TRBV27, the J gene TRBJ1-5; D unresolved. The CDR3 covers 18 residues. Trimming stripped 5 bases from V and 0 bases from J, with 20 bases between. Germline assignment: CDR1 MNHEY and CDR2 SMNVEV (reference sequence).

This chain connects TRBV6-1 to TRBJ1-2, with 7 bases fitting TRBD1. The CDR3 sequence is 14 residues long. Per the germline V gene, CDR1 is MNHNS and CDR2 is SASEGT. V shed 2 bases, J shed 8 bases, and the junction held 8 bases outside the gene matches. In DNA, the CDR3 is TGTGCCAGCAGTGAATACCGGGGAGGGGGCGGCTACACCTTC. Protein: CASSEYRGGGGYTF.

The chain employs TRBV6-5 and TRBJ1-4; weak D call: TRBD1 (5 bases). Trimming stripped 0 bases from V and 7 bases from J, with 12 bases between. Germline V gene data show CDR1 as MNHEY and CDR2 as SVGAGI. This CDR3 is built from 15 residues. This CDR3 reads CASSYSGGVGEKLFF. The CDR3 coding sequence is TGTGCCAGCAGTTACTCCGGGGGGGTGGGTGAAAAACTGTTTTTT.

The rearrangement uses TRBV5-6 and TRBJ2-7; unclear D gene. This CDR3 region has 11 residues. V was trimmed by 4 bases and J by 0 bases, leaving 2 bases between them. In germline, CDR1 is SGHDT, CDR2 YYEEEE. CDR3: CASSVSYEQYF. The CDR3 DNA sequence: TGTGCCAGCAGCGTCTCCTACGAGCAGTACTTC.

This chain connects TRBV6-5 to TRBJ2-3; D gene unclear. The ends were cut back, 10 bases at V and 3 bases at J, with 8 bases in the middle. CDR1 and CDR2 from the germline V gene are MNHEY and SVGAGI. CDR3 length: 11 residues. For the CDR3, the DNA is TGTGCCACCTCTTCTACAGATACGCAGTATTTT. This codes for CATSSTDTQYF.

As DNA, the CDR3 is TGCAGTGCTAGAGATCCAAATGAGCAGTTCTTC. It translates to CSARDPNEQFF. V and J are TRBV20-1 and TRBJ2-1; D uncertain. Germline lookup yields CDR1 DFQATT and CDR2 SNEGSKA (reference sequence). V was clipped by 0 bases and J by 7 bases, with 4 bases between them. CDR3 length: 11 amino acids.

J is TRBJ2-4 and V is TRBV11-2; TRBD2 agrees at 12 bases. Trimming cost V 4 bases and J 4 bases; bases outside gene matches: 14. CDR1 is SGHAT and CDR2 is FQNNGV in the germline V gene. The CDR3 is 19 amino acids. CDR3 region: CASSSRLAGEANPKNIQYF. The CDR3 region has the DNA TGTGCCAGCAGCTCCCGACTAGCGGGGGAGGCTAATCCAAAAAACATTCAGTACTTC.

This clone was picked up one time. The chain has TRBV18 and TRBJ2-6, with D possibly TRBD2 on 6 matching bases. Trimming removed 2 bases at V and 3 bases at J, with 14 bases between. Germline V gives CDR1 KGHSH, CDR2 LQKENI. This CDR3 has 17 residues. The CDR3 sequence: CASSPEAGPGGANVLTF. CDR3 DNA: TGTGCCAGCTCACCAGAAGCGGGCCCGGGTGGGGCCAACGTCCTGACTTTC.

This clone was detected a few times. The rearrangement joins TRBV7-2 to TRBJ2-7; TRBD2 matches 8 bases. In germline, CDR1 is SGHTA, CDR2 FQGNSA. CDR3 size: 12 residues. The trim removed 5 bases at V and 3 bases at J, leaving 0 bases unmatched. The CDR3 region is CASSGTSYEQYF. In nucleotides, the CDR3 is TGTGCCAGCAGCGGGACTAGCTACGAGCAGTACTTC.

This chain connects TRBV19 to TRBJ1-5; possible D gene TRBD1, 6 bases. Germline V gene data show CDR1 as LNHDA and CDR2 as SQIVND (reference sequence). V lost 7 bases, J lost 1 base, and 17 bases lay in between. The CDR3 covers 16 residues. The CDR3, as DNA: TGTGCCAGTAACCCTTGGGGGGGGCAAAGCAATCAGCCCCAGCATTTT. It translates to CASNPWGGQSNQPQHF.

This clone turned up a few times. The J gene is TRBJ1-2, the V gene TRBV7-8; D is uncertain. From germline, CDR1 is SGHVS and CDR2 FQNEAQ. V was trimmed by 8 bases and J by 3 bases, leaving 16 bases between them. This CDR3 region has 14 residues. Written as DNA, the CDR3 is TGTGCCAGCTTCCAACCCGGTTTACACTATGGCTACACCTTC. This gives the protein CASFQPGLHYGYTF.